The entry that follows covers one T cell receptor beta chain sequence. Its matching antigen is unknown. Treatment described: oral pan-JAK inhibitor, 5-10 mg twice daily. This sample is drawn from a study of CD8+ T cells in alopecia areata. Study in general: Tofacitinib therapy took 6 to 18 months; 6 months off drug came after.

Extracted RNA was reverse transcribed into cDNA, the sequencing template. Sequencing was performed with immunoSEQ multiplex PCR; in TCRdb, only in-frame clones are kept and a portion is missing. The sample yields more than 95,000 clones, 65% to 90% seen once. Notes on the study in general: Only one nonresponder was present, which leaves the link between baseline CD8+ expansion and response uncertain. Lesional scalp exceeded normal scalp in clonality, especially in alopecia totalis/universalis.

Trimming pared 4 bases from V and 7 bases from J, leaving 14 bases between. CDR3 length equals 13 residues. Germline-derived CDR1 and CDR2 are SGDLS and YYNGEE. This sequence was found in a human donor with alopecia areata. The source material was CD8+ T cells sorted from blood, sampled at approximately week 30, from a patient treated with tofacitinib. V gene TRBV9 combines with J gene TRBJ1-2; the D gene is possibly TRBD1 (6 bases). Written as DNA, the CDR3 is TGTGCCAGCAGCTGGGACAATTATCGTGGCTACACCTTC. Translating it yields CASSWDNYRGYTF.